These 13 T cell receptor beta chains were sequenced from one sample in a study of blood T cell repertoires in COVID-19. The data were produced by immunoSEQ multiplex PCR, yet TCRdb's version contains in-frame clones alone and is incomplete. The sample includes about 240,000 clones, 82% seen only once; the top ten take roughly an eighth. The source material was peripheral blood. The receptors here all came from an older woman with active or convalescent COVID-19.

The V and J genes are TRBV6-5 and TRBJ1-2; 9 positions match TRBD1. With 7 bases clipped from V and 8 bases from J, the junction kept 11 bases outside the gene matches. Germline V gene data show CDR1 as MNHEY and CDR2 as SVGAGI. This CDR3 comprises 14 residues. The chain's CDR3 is CASTQGGTGYGYTF. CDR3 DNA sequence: TGTGCCAGCACTCAAGGCGGGACAGGGTACGGCTACACCTTC.

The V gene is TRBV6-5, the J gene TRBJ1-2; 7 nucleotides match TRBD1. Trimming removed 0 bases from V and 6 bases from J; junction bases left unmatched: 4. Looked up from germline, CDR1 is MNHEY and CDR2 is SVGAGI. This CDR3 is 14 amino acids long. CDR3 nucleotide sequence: TGTGCCAGCAGTTACTCGCAGGGGGTAGATGGCTACACCTTC. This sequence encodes CASSYSQGVDGYTF.

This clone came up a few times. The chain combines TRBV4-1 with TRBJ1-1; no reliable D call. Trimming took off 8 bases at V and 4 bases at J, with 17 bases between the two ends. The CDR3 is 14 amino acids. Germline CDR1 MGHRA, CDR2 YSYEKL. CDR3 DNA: TGCGCCAGCCGGGGAGCCTTGAGAGGCACTGAAGCTTTCTTT. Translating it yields CASRGALRGTEAFF.

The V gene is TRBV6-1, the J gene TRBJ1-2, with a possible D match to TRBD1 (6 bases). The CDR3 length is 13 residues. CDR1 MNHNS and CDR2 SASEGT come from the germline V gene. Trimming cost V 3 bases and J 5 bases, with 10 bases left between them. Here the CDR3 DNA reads TGTGCCAGCAGTGAGACAGGAACTTATGGCTACACCTTC. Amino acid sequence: CASSETGTYGYTF.

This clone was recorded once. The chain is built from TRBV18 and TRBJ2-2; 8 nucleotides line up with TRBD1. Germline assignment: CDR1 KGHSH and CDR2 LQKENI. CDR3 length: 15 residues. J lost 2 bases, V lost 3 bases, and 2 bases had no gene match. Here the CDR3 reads CASSPGQANTGELFF. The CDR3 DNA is TGTGCCAGCTCACCGGGACAGGCTAACACCGGGGAGCTGTTTTTT.

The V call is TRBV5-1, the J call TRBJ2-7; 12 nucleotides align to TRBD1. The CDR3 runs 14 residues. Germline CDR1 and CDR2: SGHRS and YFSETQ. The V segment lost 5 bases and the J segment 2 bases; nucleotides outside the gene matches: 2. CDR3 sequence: CASSGTGGAYEQYF. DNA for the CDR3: TGCGCCAGCAGTGGGACAGGGGGCGCCTACGAGCAGTACTTC.

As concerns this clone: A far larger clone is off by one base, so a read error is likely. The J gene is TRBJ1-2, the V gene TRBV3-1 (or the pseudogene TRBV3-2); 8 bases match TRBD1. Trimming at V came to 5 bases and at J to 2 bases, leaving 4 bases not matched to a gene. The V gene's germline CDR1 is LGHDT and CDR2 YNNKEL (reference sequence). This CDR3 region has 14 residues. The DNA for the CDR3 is TGTGCCAGCAGCAAACAGGGGGGGAACTATGGCTACACCTTC. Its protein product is CASSKQGGNYGYTF.

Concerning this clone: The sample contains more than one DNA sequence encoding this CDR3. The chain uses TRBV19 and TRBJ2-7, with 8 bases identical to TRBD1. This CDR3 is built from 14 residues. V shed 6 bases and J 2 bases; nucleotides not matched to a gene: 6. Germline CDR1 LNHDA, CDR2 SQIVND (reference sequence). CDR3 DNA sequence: TGTGCCAGTAGCCCCGGACAGGGCGCCTACGAGCAGTACTTC. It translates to CASSPGQGAYEQYF.

CDR3 sequence: CASSIGGDQFF. The CDR3 DNA reads TGTGCCAGCAGCATAGGGGGGGATCAGTTCTTC. This sequence joins TRBV3-1 (or the pseudogene TRBV3-2) and TRBJ2-1; possibly TRBD2 for D (7 bases). V was clipped by 5 bases and J by 13 bases, with 12 bases between them. The length of the CDR3 is 11 residues. CDR1 LGHDT and CDR2 YNNKEL come from the germline V gene (reference sequence).

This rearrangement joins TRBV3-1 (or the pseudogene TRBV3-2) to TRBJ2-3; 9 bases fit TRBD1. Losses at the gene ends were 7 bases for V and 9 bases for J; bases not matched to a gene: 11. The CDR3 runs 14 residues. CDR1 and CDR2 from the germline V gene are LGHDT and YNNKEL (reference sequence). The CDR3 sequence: CASTDEGQGGTQYF. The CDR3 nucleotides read TGTGCCAGCACCGATGAGGGACAGGGAGGCACGCAGTATTTT.

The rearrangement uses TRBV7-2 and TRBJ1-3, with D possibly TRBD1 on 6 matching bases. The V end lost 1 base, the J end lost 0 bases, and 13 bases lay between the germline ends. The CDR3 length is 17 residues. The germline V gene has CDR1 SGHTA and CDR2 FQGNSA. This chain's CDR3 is CASSLGGGSGSGNTIYF. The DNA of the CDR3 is TGTGCCAGCAGCTTAGGAGGGGGATCCGGCTCTGGAAACACCATATATTTT.

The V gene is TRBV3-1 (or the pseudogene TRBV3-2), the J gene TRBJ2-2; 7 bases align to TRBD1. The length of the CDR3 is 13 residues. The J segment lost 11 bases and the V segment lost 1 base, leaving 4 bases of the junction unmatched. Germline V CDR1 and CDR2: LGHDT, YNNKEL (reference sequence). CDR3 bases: TGTGCCAGCAGCCAAGCTAGGACAGGAGAGCTGTTTTTT. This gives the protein CASSQARTGELFF.

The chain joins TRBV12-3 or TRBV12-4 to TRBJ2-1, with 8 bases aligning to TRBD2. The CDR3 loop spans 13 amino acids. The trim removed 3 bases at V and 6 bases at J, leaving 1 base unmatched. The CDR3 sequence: CASSFGGVNEQFF. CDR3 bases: TGTGCCAGCAGTTTCGGGGGGGTCAATGAGCAGTTCTTC.